The rows below give T cell receptor beta chains drawn from one sample of a study of CD8 T cells in Susac syndrome. TCRdb reprocessed the immunoSEQ multiplex PCR reads with MiXCR, giving one entry per CDR3 protein. Of 160,000 or so distinct CDR3 sequences detected, 90% to 95% appear once; the ten largest clones hold roughly 0.15%. Sequenced: CD4+ T cells from PBMCs. The receptors derive from a human donor with Susac syndrome. Each CDR3 is given with its conserved first and last residue. D genes are given only for firm matches. A row's size may be missing; if present it is once, few, many or a size class.

V gene	clone size	J gene	D gene	CDR3 protein
TRBV7-2	NA	TRBJ1-5	NA	CASSLEMGRLNQPQHF
TRBV12-3/TRBV12-4	NA	TRBJ2-1	NA	CASGSWDEQFF
TRBV4-1	once	TRBJ2-1	NA	CASSGGYNEQFF
TRBV29-1	NA	TRBJ2-1	NA	CSVGREPQFF
TRBV29-1	NA	TRBJ1-2	NA	CSVDWGPGYGYTF
TRBV15	NA	TRBJ1-1	NA	CATSSGRLNTEAFF
TRBV29-1	NA	TRBJ2-5	NA	CSVDKLDSQETQYF
TRBV3-1	NA	TRBJ2-7	NA	CASSPQLRDYEQYF
TRBV19	NA	TRBJ1-1	NA	CASRAGSVNTEAFF
TRBV4-3	once	TRBJ2-1	TRBD2	CASSQDTGLAGNEQFF
TRBV29-1	NA	TRBJ1-2	NA	CSVVWQGPIKAGYTF
TRBV20-1	NA	TRBJ2-5	TRBD2	CSASRWLAGIQTQYF
TRBV15	NA	TRBJ1-1	NA	CATSRDAYNTEAFF
TRBV6-4	NA	TRBJ1-6	NA	CASSRDTNSPLHF
TRBV24-1	NA	TRBJ2-1	TRBD2	CATSDWTSGRNEQFF
TRBV11-2	NA	TRBJ2-1	NA	CASKPGGPGGEQFF
TRBV20-1	NA	TRBJ2-7	NA	CSARNGYEQYF
TRBV20-1	NA	TRBJ2-2	NA	CSARFAGTNTGELFF
TRBV14	NA	TRBJ1-5	TRBD1	CASSRQGARSNQPQHF
TRBV3-1	once	TRBJ2-1	TRBD2	CASSVTSGGSNEQFF
TRBV5-1	NA	TRBJ1-5	NA	CASSLEGGDQPQHF
TRBV27	NA	TRBJ2-5	TRBD2	CARPASGGYQETQYF
TRBV29-1	NA	TRBJ1-5	NA	CSVSGGNRNQPQHF
TRBV18	NA	TRBJ2-4	TRBD1	CASLRTGHGDIQYF
TRBV20-1	once	TRBJ2-3	TRBD2	CSARNAGGNTDTQYF
TRBV29-1	NA	TRBJ1-4	NA	CSAPGPGSEKLFF
TRBV3-1	once	TRBJ2-5	TRBD2	CASSQVGGQETQYF
TRBV20-1	NA	TRBJ1-3	NA	CSARDGNTIYF